The next 32 T cell receptor beta chains were all read from a single sample in a study of blood T cell repertoires in COVID-19. Produced via immunoSEQ multiplex PCR; TCRdb's table is partial and in-frame only. The data show over 60,000 clones, 80% to 95% seen once. The specimen was peripheral blood. These receptors all come from a human donor in a cohort sampled during active COVID-19.

The rearrangement joins TRBV6-6 to TRBJ2-7; D unresolved. V dropped 4 bases and J dropped 6 bases, with 7 bases sitting between them. The CDR3 has 11 residues. Germline V gives CDR1 MNHNY, CDR2 SVGAGI (reference sequence). The CDR3 bases are TGTGCCAGCAGTTTCCCCGGCGAGCAGTACTTC. Translation gives CASSFPGEQYF.

V and J are TRBV5-6 and TRBJ2-7; 12 bases fit TRBD2. The V gene end was trimmed by 0 bases and the J gene end by 3 bases; junction bases not matched to a gene: 1. Germline V gene data show CDR1 as SGHDT and CDR2 as YYEEEE. CDR3 length equals 15 residues. The CDR3 DNA reads TGTGCCAGCAGCTTGGGACTAGCGGGGGTCTACGAGCAGTACTTC. Translated: CASSLGLAGVYEQYF. The variable domain in full, with the rest retrieved from reference TRBV5-6 and TRBJ2-7, is DAGVTQSPTHLIKTRGQQVTLRCSPKSGHDTVSWYQQALGQGPQFIFQYYEEEERQRGNFPDRFSGHQFPNYSSELNVNALLLGDSALYLCASSLGLAGVYEQYFGPGTRLTVT.

This clone was seen a single time. The chain links TRBV7-2 to TRBJ2-3; D might be TRBD1 (6 bases). The V end lost 3 bases, the J end lost 0 bases, and 10 bases lay between the germline ends. The germline CDR1 and CDR2 sequences are SGHTA and FQGNSA. The CDR3 covers 15 residues. CDR3 nucleotides: TGTGCCAGCAGCTTGTCCGGGACAAGCACAGATACGCAGTATTTT. Protein product: CASSLSGTSTDTQYF.

The sample holds one count of this clone. This chain uses TRBV9 with TRBJ2-7; tentative D call: TRBD2 (6 bases). Between the trimmed V and J ends, which lost 4 bases and 2 bases, there was a span of 13 bases. The CDR3 has 14 amino acids. The germline gives CDR1 SGDLS, CDR2 YYNGEE. CDR3 in amino acids: CASSPQGGPYEQYF. CDR3 in DNA: TGTGCCAGCAGCCCTCAGGGAGGTCCCTACGAGCAGTACTTC.

The gene calls are TRBV6-5 and TRBJ2-5, with TRBD1 as a possible D gene (6 bases). The CDR3 has 15 residues. Germline CDR1 and CDR2: MNHEY and SVGAGI. Trimming removed 5 bases at V and 1 base at J, with 14 bases between. The CDR3, as DNA: TGTGCCAGCAGTCACGCAAACAGGGCCCAAGAGACCCAGTACTTC. Amino acids: CASSHANRAQETQYF.

The V call is TRBV6-5, the J call TRBJ2-1; D might be TRBD2 (6 bases). V lost 0 bases to trimming and J lost 12 bases, with 18 bases between them. The CDR3 spans 15 residues. Germline CDR1 and CDR2: MNHEY and SVGAGI. In nucleotides, the CDR3 is TGTGCCAGCAGTTACTCGGTGGTAGCGGCAGCAGGGCAGTTCTTC. Encoded protein: CASSYSVVAAAGQFF.

This clone was observed a few times. The chain is built from TRBV18 and TRBJ1-2, with D unresolved. The V gene's germline CDR1 is KGHSH and CDR2 LQKENI. The V end was cut by 3 bases, the J end by 7 bases, with 18 bases between. The CDR3 contains 15 residues. Here the CDR3 DNA reads TGTGCCAGCTCACCCGTACAACGCTCCTCGGGTGGCTACACCTTC. It yields the protein CASSPVQRSSGGYTF. Full variable domain (outside the CDR3, taken from reference TRBV18 and TRBJ1-2): NAGVMQNPRHLVRRRGQEARLRCSPMKGHSHVYWYRQLPEEGLKFMVYLQKENIIDESGMPKERFSAEFPKEGPSILRIQQVVRGDSAAYFCASSPVQRSSGGYTFGSGTRLTVV.

This clone was observed a single time. The chain joins TRBV4-2 to TRBJ1-4; the match to TRBD1 covers 9 bases. This CDR3 is 16 amino acids long. The trim removed 4 bases at V and 4 bases at J, leaving 7 bases unmatched. The germline V gene encodes CDR1 LGHNA and CDR2 YNFKEQ. In DNA, the CDR3 is TGTGCCAGCAGCCCCGGGACGGGACAGGGTAATGAAAAACTGTTTTTT. Translated: CASSPGTGQGNEKLFF.

The chain couples TRBV4-1 to TRBJ1-5; TRBD1 matches 9 bases. J gave up 3 bases and V 2 bases, and 8 bases lay outside the gene matches. This CDR3 is 17 amino acids long. The germline CDR1 and CDR2 sequences are MGHRA and YSYEKL. CDR3 nucleotide sequence: TGCGCCAGCAGCCAACCGTGGGGACAGGGAACCAATCAGCCCCAGCATTTT. It translates to CASSQPWGQGTNQPQHF.

This chain connects TRBV12-2 to TRBJ2-7; TRBD2, the table's D call, lacks a check against the DNA. TRBV12-2 is flagged as a pseudogene. CDR3 length: 13 residues. As DNA, the CDR3 is TGTGCAAGTCGCTTACTGCGGGGGCGGGAGCAGTACTTC. Translation gives CASRLLRGREQYF.

V and J are TRBV9 and TRBJ2-7, with D tentatively TRBD2 (5 bases). Trimming cost V 0 bases and J 5 bases, with 12 bases left between them. The CDR3 extends over 14 amino acids. Germline V CDR1 and CDR2: SGDLS, YYNGEE. The CDR3 loop reads CASSVGGERDEQYF. CDR3 DNA sequence: TGTGCCAGCAGCGTAGGGGGAGAACGGGACGAGCAGTACTTC.

The rearrangement joins TRBV7-8 to TRBJ1-2; 7 bases are shared with TRBD1. Trimming removed 4 bases from V and 3 bases from J; junction bases left unmatched: 2. Looked up from germline, CDR1 is SGHVS and CDR2 is FQNEAQ. The CDR3 sequence is 13 residues long. The CDR3 nucleotides are TGTGCCAGCAGCTCGGGGACAGACTATGGCTACACCTTC. The encoded protein is CASSSGTDYGYTF.

The chain links TRBV18 to TRBJ1-4; no firm D call. Germline V gene sequence: CDR1 KGHSH, CDR2 LQKENI. V was pared by 2 bases and J by 7 bases, with 14 bases between. The CDR3 has 15 residues. CDR3 region: CASSPTSVAGEKLFF. The DNA of the CDR3 is TGTGCCAGCTCACCAACTTCAGTGGCGGGTGAAAAACTGTTTTTT.

Notes on this clone: Other DNA variants within this sample encode the same CDR3. The chain employs TRBV19 and TRBJ1-1, with D perhaps TRBD1 (6 bases). The V end was cut by 6 bases, the J end by 1 base, with 6 bases between. The CDR3 has 12 amino acids. Germline V lookup: CDR1 LNHDA, CDR2 SQIVND (reference sequence). The CDR3 DNA sequence: TGTGCCAGTAGGGACAGGAACACTGAAGCTTTCTTT. Its protein product is CASRDRNTEAFF. Together with reference TRBV19 and TRBJ1-1, the CDR3 gives the full variable domain: DGGITQSPKYLFRKEGQNVTLSCEQNLNHDAMYWYRQDPGQGLRLIYYSQIVNDFQKGDIAEGYSVSREKKESFPLTVTSAQKNPTAFYLCASRDRNTEAFFGQGTRLTVV.

The CDR3 reads CASSIPGLWTGELFF. CDR3 bases: TGTGCCAGTAGTATACCAGGGCTGTGGACCGGGGAGCTGTTTTTT. J is TRBJ2-2 and V is TRBV19; maybe TRBD1 (5 bases). With 2 bases removed from V and 5 bases from J, the gap between germline ends came to 12 bases. The germline V gene encodes CDR1 LNHDA and CDR2 SQIVND (reference sequence). This CDR3 has 15 amino acids.

The V and J genes are TRBV27 and TRBJ2-7; no reliable D call. The CDR3 has 14 residues. V was pared by 0 bases and J by 0 bases, with 6 bases between. Germline V CDR1 and CDR2: MNHEY, SMNVEV (reference sequence). Here the CDR3 reads CASSLSTGSYEQYF. CDR3 nucleotides: TGTGCCAGCAGTTTATCAACTGGCTCCTACGAGCAGTACTTC.

The chain couples TRBV14 to TRBJ2-1; D is ambiguous. Germline V lookup: CDR1 SGHDN, CDR2 FVKESK. The CDR3 runs to 13 residues. Trimming removed 2 bases at V and 3 bases at J, with 5 bases between. The CDR3 nucleotides read TGTGCCAGCAGCCAAATCGGCTACAATGAGCAGTTCTTC. Residues: CASSQIGYNEQFF.

The chain employs TRBV27 and TRBJ2-1, with D possibly being TRBD1 (5 bases). V shed 3 bases and J shed 9 bases, with 21 bases lying between them. Germline CDR1 is MNHEY and CDR2 is SMNVEV (reference sequence). The CDR3 runs 16 residues. The CDR3 region is CASSFPPYGAEVEQFF. The CDR3 DNA reads TGTGCCAGCAGTTTTCCGCCTTATGGGGCCGAGGTTGAGCAGTTCTTC.

The chain uses TRBV7-9 and TRBJ2-2, with D possibly matching TRBD2 (6 bases). The CDR3 sequence is 15 residues long. CDR1 is SEHNR, CDR2 FQNEAQ, per germline (reference sequence). V was clipped by 5 bases and J by 5 bases, with 15 bases between them. In DNA form, the CDR3 reads TGTGCCAGCAGCGTTCCGGGACTTCCTACCGGGGAGCTGTTTTTT. Its translation: CASSVPGLPTGELFF. Full variable domain (rest looked up from reference TRBV7-9 and TRBJ2-2): DTGVSQNPRHKITKRGQNVTFRCDPISEHNRLYWYRQTLGQGPEFLTYFQNEAQLEKSRLLSDRFSAERPKGSFSTLEIQRTEQGDSAMYLCASSVPGLPTGELFFGEGSRLTVL.

V is TRBV27 and J is TRBJ2-2; D is uncertain. This CDR3 is built from 15 residues. Trimming took off 3 bases at V and 2 bases at J, with 10 bases between the two ends. Germline assignment: CDR1 MNHEY and CDR2 SMNVEV (reference sequence). CDR3 amino acids: CASSFWQTNTGELFF. The CDR3 region has the DNA TGTGCCAGCAGTTTTTGGCAGACAAACACCGGGGAGCTGTTTTTT.

The chain links TRBV5-1 to TRBJ2-3, with a possible D match to TRBD1 (5 bases). Germline V gene lookup returns CDR1 SGHRS and CDR2 YFSETQ. The CDR3 consists of 13 residues. V gave up 4 bases and J gave up 3 bases, with 9 bases separating them. The CDR3 bases are TGCGCCAGCAGCGATACAGGAACAGATACGCAGTATTTT. It codes for CASSDTGTDTQYF.

J is TRBJ2-6 and V is TRBV3-1 (or the pseudogene TRBV3-2); 8 nucleotides align to TRBD1. V lost 4 bases and J lost 0; bases outside the gene matches: 8. The CDR3 has 18 residues. From germline, CDR1 is LGHDT and CDR2 YNNKEL (reference sequence). In DNA form, the CDR3 reads TGTGCCAGCAGCCGCACCGGGACAGGTTTCTCTGGGGCCAACGTCCTGACTTTC. Its translation is CASSRTGTGFSGANVLTF.

The chain is built from TRBV7-3 and TRBJ2-3; D is unclear. Germline V gene sequence: CDR1 SGHTA, CDR2 FQGTGA. V was cut by 5 bases and J by 2 bases, with 11 bases left in between. CDR3 length equals 14 residues. DNA of the CDR3: TGTGCCAGCAGCGACCAACAGACCACAGATACGCAGTATTTT. Residues: CASSDQQTTDTQYF.

The chain carries TRBV5-8 and TRBJ1-4; 7 bases align to TRBD1. Germline-derived CDR1 and CDR2 are SGHTS and YDEGEE. The trim removed 2 bases at V and 7 bases at J, leaving 5 bases unmatched. The CDR3 runs to 14 residues. The CDR3 bases are TGTGCCAGCAGCTTCAGCAGGGGGGCTGAAAAACTGTTTTTT. Protein: CASSFSRGAEKLFF.

The rearrangement links TRBV4-1 to TRBJ1-6; 10 bases agree with TRBD1. The germline V gene has CDR1 MGHRA and CDR2 YSYEKL. V lost 3 bases to trimming and J lost 8 bases; unmatched junction nucleotides: 7. This CDR3 is built from 16 residues. The CDR3 region is CASSQATGGADSPLHF. DNA for the CDR3: TGCGCCAGCAGCCAGGCGACAGGGGGCGCAGATTCACCCCTCCACTTT.

The chain uses TRBV19 and TRBJ2-1; D is possibly TRBD1 (5 bases). Per the germline V gene, CDR1 is LNHDA and CDR2 is SQIVND (reference sequence). With 2 bases removed from V and 0 bases from J, the gap between germline ends came to 11 bases. This CDR3 spans 16 amino acids. DNA of the CDR3: TGTGCCAGTAGTATACTTGCAGGGATCTCCTACAATGAGCAGTTCTTC. Protein product: CASSILAGISYNEQFF.

This chain joins TRBV5-6 and TRBJ2-1; D is possibly TRBD1 (5 bases). Germline V lookup: CDR1 SGHDT, CDR2 YYEEEE. Trimming took 9 bases from V and 8 from J, leaving 15 bases between them. The CDR3 runs to 12 residues. Written as DNA, the CDR3 is TGTGCCACTTCGACAGCCTCCTATGAGCAGTTCTTC. This encodes CATSTASYEQFF.

This clone was detected only once. The V gene is TRBV6-6, the J gene TRBJ1-6; D not certain. V was pared by 2 bases and J by 7 bases, with 12 bases between. The CDR3 is 15 residues long. Germline-derived CDR1 and CDR2 are MNHNY and SVGAGI (reference sequence). The CDR3 nucleotides are TGTGCCAGCAGTTACGCCGAGGTCCCCAATTCACCCCTCCACTTT. Residues: CASSYAEVPNSPLHF.

V usage is TRBV7-2 and J usage is TRBJ1-5; 8 nucleotides line up with TRBD1. The CDR3 loop spans 13 amino acids. Germline V CDR1 and CDR2: SGHTA, FQGNSA. Unmatched junction bases numbered 1, after V lost 4 bases and J lost 5 bases. The CDR3 protein is CASSWGQDQPQHF. The CDR3 coding sequence is TGTGCCAGCAGCTGGGGACAGGATCAGCCCCAGCATTTT.

J is TRBJ1-2 and V is TRBV7-8, with TRBD1 matching 9 bases. CDR3 length: 13 residues. After removal of 5 bases from V and 6 bases from J, the junction contained 4 bases not matched to a gene. Germline V gene lookup returns CDR1 SGHVS and CDR2 FQNEAQ. The CDR3 nucleotides read TGTGCCAGCAGCAGGGACAGGGCGGATGGCTACACCTTC. This gives the protein CASSRDRADGYTF.

CDR3 loop: CASSPSRDRGGVDEQYF. The CDR3 nucleotides are TGTGCCAGCAGTCCGTCCCGAGATCGGGGGGGGGTTGACGAGCAGTACTTC. The J gene is TRBJ2-7, the V gene TRBV11-3; 8 bases align to TRBD2. This CDR3 contains 17 residues. Germline values: CDR1 SGHNT, CDR2 YENEEA. V was pared by 6 bases and J by 5 bases, with 18 bases of the junction left unmatched.

The chain has TRBV6-2 or TRBV6-3 and TRBJ2-3, with TRBD2 identical over 9 bases. Germline V gene lookup returns CDR1 MNHEY and CDR2 SVGEGT. This CDR3 region has 20 residues. V was clipped by 2 bases and J by 2 bases; unmatched bases: 17. The CDR3 region is CASSYTFQDSREGPTDTQYF. CDR3 DNA sequence: TGTGCCAGCAGTTACACGTTCCAGGACTCGCGGGAGGGCCCCACAGATACGCAGTATTTT.